The entry below describes one TCR beta chain. The data were taken from a study of cytomegalovirus exposure and HLA in healthy donors. The PCR contained 60 Vbeta and 13 Jbeta primers. Libraries were prepared by immunoSEQ multiplex PCR; TCRdb keeps only in-frame clonotypes and omits some of them. The sample carries around 150,000 clones, 61% recorded once. Germline assignment: CDR1 SQVTM and CDR2 ANQGSEA. V shed 5 bases, J shed 7 bases, and the junction held 2 bases outside the gene matches. This CDR3 is 11 amino acids long. Sequences were obtained from PBMCs. The TCR comes from a male donor in good health and CMV-seronegative. V and J are TRBV29-1 and TRBJ1-2; 9 bases are shared with TRBD1. The CDR3 loop is CSVTGGGGYTF. In nucleotides, the CDR3 is TGCAGCGTTACAGGGGGCGGTGGCTACACCTTC.